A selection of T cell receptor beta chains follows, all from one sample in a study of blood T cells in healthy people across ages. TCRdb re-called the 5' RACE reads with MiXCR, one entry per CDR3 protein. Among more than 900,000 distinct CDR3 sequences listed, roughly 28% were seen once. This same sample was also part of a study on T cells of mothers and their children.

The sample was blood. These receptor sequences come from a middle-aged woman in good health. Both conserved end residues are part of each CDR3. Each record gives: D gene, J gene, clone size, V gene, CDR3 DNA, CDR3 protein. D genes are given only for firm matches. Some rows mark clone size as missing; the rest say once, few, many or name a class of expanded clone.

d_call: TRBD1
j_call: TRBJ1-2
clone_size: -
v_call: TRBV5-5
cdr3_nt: TGTGCCAGCAGCTGGGGGACAGGGGGCTTGGGCTACACCTTC
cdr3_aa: CASSWGTGGLGYTF

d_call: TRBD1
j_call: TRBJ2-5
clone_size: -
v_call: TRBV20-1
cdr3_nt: TGCAGTGCTGGCCGGGACAGGGGCAGGAATGAGCAGTACTTC
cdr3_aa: CSAGRDRGRNEQYF

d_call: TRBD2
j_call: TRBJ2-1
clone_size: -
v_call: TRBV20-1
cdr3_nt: TGCAGTGCTAGGGCTAGCGGTAACAATGAGCAGTTCTTC
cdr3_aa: CSARASGNNEQFF

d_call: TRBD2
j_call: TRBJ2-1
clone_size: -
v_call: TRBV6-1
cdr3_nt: TGTGCCAGCAGCCTGCGGGGGGCTCGGGACTGGGGCTACTATGAGCAGTTCTTC
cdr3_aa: CASSLRGARDWGYYEQFF

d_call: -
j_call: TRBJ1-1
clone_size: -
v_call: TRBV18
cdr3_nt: TGTGCCAGCTCACCAGCGGACACTGAAGCTTTCTTT
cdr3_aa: CASSPADTEAFF

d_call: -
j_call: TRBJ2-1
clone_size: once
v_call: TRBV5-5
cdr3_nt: TGTGCCAGCACCAAGACGGGGGGCAGCTCCTACGAGCAGTTCTTC
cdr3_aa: CASTKTGGSSYEQFF

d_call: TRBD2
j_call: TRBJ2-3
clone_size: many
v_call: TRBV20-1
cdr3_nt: TGCAGTTTAACAGGGCTAGCGGGCCGCACAGATACGCAGTATTTT
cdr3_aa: CSLTGLAGRTDTQYF

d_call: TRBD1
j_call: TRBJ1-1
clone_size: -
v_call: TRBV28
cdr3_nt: TGTGCCAGCAGTTCGACAGGGGTAGTGGCATCTATCAGGACTGAAGCTTTCTTT
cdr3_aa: CASSSTGVVASIRTEAFF

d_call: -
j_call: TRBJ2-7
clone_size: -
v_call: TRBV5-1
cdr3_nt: TGCGCCAGCAGCTTAACGGCGAGAGCAGGGCTCGATGAGCAGTACTTC
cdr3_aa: CASSLTARAGLDEQYF

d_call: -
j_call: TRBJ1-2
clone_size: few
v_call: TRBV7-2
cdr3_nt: TGTGCCCTCTCCCTAGGTGCTCCTACCTATGGCTACACCTTC
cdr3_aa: CALSLGAPTYGYTF

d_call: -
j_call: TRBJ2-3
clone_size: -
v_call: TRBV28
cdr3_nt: TGTGCCAGCAGTTTAGGTTGGAATACGCAGTATTTT
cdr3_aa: CASSLGWNTQYF

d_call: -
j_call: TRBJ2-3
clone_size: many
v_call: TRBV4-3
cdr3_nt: TGCGCCAGCAGCCAAGATTGGTCGGGCACAGATACGCAGTATTTT
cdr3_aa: CASSQDWSGTDTQYF

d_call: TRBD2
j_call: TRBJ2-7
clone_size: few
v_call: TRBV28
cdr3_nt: TGTGCCAGCAGTTCGCCGGGGGGGTACGAGCGGTACTTC
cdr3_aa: CASSSPGGYERYF

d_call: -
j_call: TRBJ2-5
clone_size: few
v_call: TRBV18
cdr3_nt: TGTGCCAGCTCACCGTTGACAGGCGGCCAAGAGACCCAGTACTTC
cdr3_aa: CASSPLTGGQETQYF

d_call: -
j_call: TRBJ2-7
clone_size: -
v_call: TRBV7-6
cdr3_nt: TGTGCCAGCAGCCCCGACATACGGCAGTACTTC
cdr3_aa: CASSPDIRQYF

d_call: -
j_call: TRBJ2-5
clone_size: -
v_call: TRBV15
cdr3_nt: TGTGCCACCAGCAGAGATTTACTGAGCAATGAGCAGTACTTC
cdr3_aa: CATSRDLLSNEQYF

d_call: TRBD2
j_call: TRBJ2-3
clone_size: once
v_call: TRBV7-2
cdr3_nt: TGTGCCAGCAGCTTAAACCAGCGGGGGGGACTCACAGATACGCAGTATTTT
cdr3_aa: CASSLNQRGGLTDTQYF

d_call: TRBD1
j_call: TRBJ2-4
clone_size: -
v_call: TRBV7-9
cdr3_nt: TGTGCCAGCAGCTCTCGGACAGGGGTAGCCAAAAACATTCAGTACTTC
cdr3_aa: CASSSRTGVAKNIQYF

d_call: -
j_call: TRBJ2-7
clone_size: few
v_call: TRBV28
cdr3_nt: TGTGCCAGCAGCCCACATACTAGCAACTACGAGCAGTACTTC
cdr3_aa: CASSPHTSNYEQYF

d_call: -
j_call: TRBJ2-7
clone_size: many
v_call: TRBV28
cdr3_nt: TGTGCCAGCAGATTACACGGGGTATACGAGCAGTACTTC
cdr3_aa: CASRLHGVYEQYF

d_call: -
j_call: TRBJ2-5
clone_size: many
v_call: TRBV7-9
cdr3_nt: TGTGCCAGCAGCATGAGTTGGGAAGAGACCCAGTACTTC
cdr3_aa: CASSMSWEETQYF

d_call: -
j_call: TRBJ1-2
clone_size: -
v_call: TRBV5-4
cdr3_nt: TGTGCCAGCAGCTGGGAAAGGGGGTTCTATGGCTACACCTTC
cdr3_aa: CASSWERGFYGYTF

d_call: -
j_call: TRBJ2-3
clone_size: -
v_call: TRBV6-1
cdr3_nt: TGTGCCAGCAGTGAAAACCCCAGCCCCAGCACAGATACGCAGTATTTT
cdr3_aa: CASSENPSPSTDTQYF

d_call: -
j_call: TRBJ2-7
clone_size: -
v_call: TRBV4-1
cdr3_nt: TGCGCCAGCAGCCAAGATTCGGGGTTTGGTTCCTACGAGCAGTACTTC
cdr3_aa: CASSQDSGFGSYEQYF

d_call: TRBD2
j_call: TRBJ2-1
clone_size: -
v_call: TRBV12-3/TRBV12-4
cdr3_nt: TGTGCCAGCAGTTTAGCACCTAGCGGGGGGGCCATGTATGAGCAGTTCTTC
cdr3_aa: CASSLAPSGGAMYEQFF

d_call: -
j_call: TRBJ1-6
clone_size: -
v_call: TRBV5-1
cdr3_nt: TGCGCCAGCAGCTTGGGGCAGTTGGATAATTCACCCCTCCACTTT
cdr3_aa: CASSLGQLDNSPLHF

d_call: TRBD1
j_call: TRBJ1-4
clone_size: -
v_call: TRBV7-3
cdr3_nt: TGTGCCAGCAGCCGGACAGGAGGCGAAAAACTGTTTTTT
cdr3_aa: CASSRTGGEKLFF

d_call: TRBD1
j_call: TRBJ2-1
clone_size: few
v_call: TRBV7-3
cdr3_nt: TGTGCCAGCAGCCCACGAAGTAACAGGGGTGGTGAGCAGTTCTTC
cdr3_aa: CASSPRSNRGGEQFF

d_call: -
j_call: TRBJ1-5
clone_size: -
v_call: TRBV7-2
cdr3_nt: TGTGCCAGCAACAGAGGGGGACCGGATCAGCCCCAGCATTTT
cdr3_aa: CASNRGGPDQPQHF

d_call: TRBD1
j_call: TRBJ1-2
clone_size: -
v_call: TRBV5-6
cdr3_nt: TGTGCCAGCAGCCTACAGGGGGCCCGCCGTGTTGAGGGCTACACCTTC
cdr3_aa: CASSLQGARRVEGYTF

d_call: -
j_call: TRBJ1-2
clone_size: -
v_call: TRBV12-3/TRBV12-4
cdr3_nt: TGTGCCAGCAGCATCGACAGGAACTATGGCTACACCTTC
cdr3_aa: CASSIDRNYGYTF

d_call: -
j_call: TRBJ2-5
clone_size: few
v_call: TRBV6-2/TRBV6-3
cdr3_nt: TGTGCCAGCAACCAGGTGTACCAAGAGACCCAGTACTTC
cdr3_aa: CASNQVYQETQYF

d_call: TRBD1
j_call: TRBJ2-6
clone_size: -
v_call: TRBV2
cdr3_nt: TGTGCCAGCAGTGAGTCGAGAGGGGGCAGATTCTCTGGGGCCAACGTCCTGACTTTC
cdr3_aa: CASSESRGGRFSGANVLTF

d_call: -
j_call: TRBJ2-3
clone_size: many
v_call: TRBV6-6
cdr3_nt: TGTGCCAGCAGTGCAGGGTTGCCTAGCACAGATACGCAGTATTTT
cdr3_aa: CASSAGLPSTDTQYF

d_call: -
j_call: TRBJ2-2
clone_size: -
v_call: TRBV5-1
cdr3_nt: TGCGCCAGCAGCTCTCGGACGGGTGACGGGGAGCTGTTTTTT
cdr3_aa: CASSSRTGDGELFF

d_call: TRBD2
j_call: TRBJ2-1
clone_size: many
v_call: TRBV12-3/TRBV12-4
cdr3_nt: TGTGCCAGCAGTTCCCTACGGGGGGGCCGAAATGAGCAGTTCTTC
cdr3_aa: CASSSLRGGRNEQFF

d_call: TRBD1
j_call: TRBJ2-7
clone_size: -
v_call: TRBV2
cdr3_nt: TGTGCCAGCAGGGGGACAGTAACTCACGAGCAGTACTTC
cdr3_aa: CASRGTVTHEQYF

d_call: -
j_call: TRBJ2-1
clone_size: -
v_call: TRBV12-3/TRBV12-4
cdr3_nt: TGTGCCAGCAGTTTATCGGCGGGGCGGAATGAGCAGTTCTTC
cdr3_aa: CASSLSAGRNEQFF

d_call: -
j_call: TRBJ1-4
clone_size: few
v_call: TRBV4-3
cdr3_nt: TGCGCCAGCAGCCAAGATCGGGGGGGCTGGGGTGAAAAACTGTTTTTT
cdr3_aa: CASSQDRGGWGEKLFF

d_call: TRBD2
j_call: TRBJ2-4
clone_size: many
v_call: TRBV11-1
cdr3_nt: TGTGCCAGCAGCTTAATAGGGACTAGCGGGGGATGGAACATTCAGTACTTC
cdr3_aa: CASSLIGTSGGWNIQYF

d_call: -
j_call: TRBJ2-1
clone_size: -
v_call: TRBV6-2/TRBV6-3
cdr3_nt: TGTGCCAGTTATAGCGGAGGGCCCTACAATGAGCAGTTCTTC
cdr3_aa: CASYSGGPYNEQFF

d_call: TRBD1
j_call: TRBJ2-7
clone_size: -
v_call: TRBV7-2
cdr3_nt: TGTGCCAGCAGCTTAAGCCAGGGGGCCCCCTACGAGCAGTACTTC
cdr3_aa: CASSLSQGAPYEQYF

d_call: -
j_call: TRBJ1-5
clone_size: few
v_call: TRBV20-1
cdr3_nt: TGCAGTGCTAGAATAGGAAATCAGCCCCAGCATTTT
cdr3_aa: CSARIGNQPQHF

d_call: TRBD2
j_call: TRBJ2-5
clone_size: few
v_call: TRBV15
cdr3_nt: TGTGCCACCAGCAGAGGCGGCGGGGGAGAGACCCAGTACTTC
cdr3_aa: CATSRGGGGETQYF

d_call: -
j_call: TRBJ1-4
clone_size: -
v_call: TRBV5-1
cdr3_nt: TGCGCCAGCAGCCACGGACAACTACAAAATGGCCGTGAAAAACTGTTTTTT
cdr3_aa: CASSHGQLQNGREKLFF

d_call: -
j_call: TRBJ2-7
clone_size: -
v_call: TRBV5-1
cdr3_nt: TGCGCCAGCAGCTTGCTTGGGCCCAGCGCCTACGAGCAGTACTTC
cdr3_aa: CASSLLGPSAYEQYF

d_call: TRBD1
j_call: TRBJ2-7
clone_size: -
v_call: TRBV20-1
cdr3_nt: TGCAGTGCTAGAGGGGACAGGGAGAGGGAGCAGTACTTC
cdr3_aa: CSARGDREREQYF

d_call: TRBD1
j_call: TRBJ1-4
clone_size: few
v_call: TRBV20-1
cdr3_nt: TGCAGTGCTGGTGGACAGGCCCTTCCAACTAATGAAAAACTGTTTTTT
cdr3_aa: CSAGGQALPTNEKLFF

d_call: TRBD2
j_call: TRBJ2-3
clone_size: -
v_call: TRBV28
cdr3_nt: TGTGCCAGCAGTGTTACGGGGGGTACACGGGGAGATACGCAGTATTTT
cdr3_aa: CASSVTGGTRGDTQYF

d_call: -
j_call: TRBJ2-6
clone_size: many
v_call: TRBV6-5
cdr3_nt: TGTGCCAGCAGTTACAGGCGGCCTATCTCCCCTACTGGGGCCAACGTCCTGACTTTC
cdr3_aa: CASSYRRPISPTGANVLTF

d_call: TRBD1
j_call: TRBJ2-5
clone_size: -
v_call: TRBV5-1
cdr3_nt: TGCGCCAGCAGCTTCGACTTACGGGACAGGGATCGGGAGACCCAGTACTTC
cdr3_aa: CASSFDLRDRDRETQYF

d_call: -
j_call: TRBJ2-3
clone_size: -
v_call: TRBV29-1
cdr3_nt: TGCAGCGTTGAAGACGCCGGACGGCCAAGCACAGATACGCAGTATTTT
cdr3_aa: CSVEDAGRPSTDTQYF

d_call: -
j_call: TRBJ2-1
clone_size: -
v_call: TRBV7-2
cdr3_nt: TGTGTCAGCAGCCCGAGCTGGACAGTTTACAATGAGCAGTTCTTC
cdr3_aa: CVSSPSWTVYNEQFF

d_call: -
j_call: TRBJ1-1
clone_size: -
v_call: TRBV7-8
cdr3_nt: TGTGCCAGCAGCGTCAGGGAAGCTGAAGCTTTCTTT
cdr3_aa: CASSVREAEAFF

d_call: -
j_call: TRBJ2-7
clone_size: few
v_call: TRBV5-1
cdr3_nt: TGCGCCAGCAGCTTACCAGGGGGGGGCTCCCACAATGAGCAGTACTTC
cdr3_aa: CASSLPGGGSHNEQYF